The TCR beta chain described here comes from a study of blood T cell repertoires in COVID-19. V was shortened by 3 bases and J by 3 bases, with 8 bases between the two germline ends. From germline, CDR1 is SEHNR and CDR2 FQNEAQ (reference sequence). This CDR3 spans 13 amino acids. In regard to this clone: Other DNA sequences in this sample translate to the same CDR3.

The method was immunoSEQ multiplex PCR; TCRdb's version includes in-frame clones alone and lacks a portion of them. This sample has about 310,000 clones, with around 91% found just once. Sequencing was performed on PBMCs or T cells enriched from blood (not recorded which). The source of this sequence is a woman between 40 and 50 years old who had recovered from COVID-19. This chain connects TRBV7-9 to TRBJ1-1; D is possibly TRBD1 (5 bases). CDR3 bases: TGTGCCAGCAGCTTCGGGGGGGACACTGAAGCTTTCTTT. It encodes CASSFGGDTEAFF.